These 15 T cell receptor beta chains were all obtained from the same sample, sequenced in a study of blood T cell repertoires in COVID-19. Some clones are missing from TCRdb's copy, which holds only in-frame ones; the method was immunoSEQ multiplex PCR. The table lists about 350,000 clones, more than 85% of them singletons. Source material: PBMCs or T cells enriched from blood (not recorded which). The source is a woman in her thirties who had recovered from COVID-19.

The V gene is TRBV10-2, the J gene TRBJ2-7; D not certain. Germline-derived CDR1 and CDR2 are WSHSY and SAAADI. The CDR3 sequence is 14 residues long. V shed 4 bases and J shed 0 bases, with 10 bases lying between them. CDR3 loop: CASSGGFSSYEQYF. As DNA, the CDR3 is TGCGCCAGCAGTGGAGGTTTTAGCTCCTACGAGCAGTACTTC.

The chain combines TRBV11-2 with TRBJ1-1; D might be TRBD1 (6 bases). Germline V gene lookup returns CDR1 SGHAT and CDR2 FQNNGV. The CDR3 is made up of 17 amino acids. V lost 0 bases, J lost 1 base, and 15 bases lay in between. CDR3 loop: CASSLEGGKVPNTEAFF. CDR3 nucleotide sequence: TGTGCCAGCAGCTTAGAAGGGGGTAAGGTCCCGAACACTGAAGCTTTCTTT.

This chain links TRBV27 with TRBJ1-2; tentative D call: TRBD1 (6 bases). Trimming removed 6 bases from V and 1 base from J, with 12 bases in between. Germline lookup yields CDR1 MNHEY and CDR2 SMNVEV (reference sequence). The CDR3 totals 14 residues. Here the CDR3 DNA reads TGTGCCAGCAGGTCAGGGGTGGGTAACTATGGCTACACCTTC. Residues: CASRSGVGNYGYTF.

This chain joins TRBV7-2 and TRBJ1-3, with TRBD1 as a possible D gene (5 bases). Germline CDR1 is SGHTA and CDR2 is FQGNSA. Deletions cut 5 bases from V and 2 bases from J, with 10 bases between. The length of the CDR3 is 14 residues. The CDR3 nucleotides are TGTGCCAGCAGCCCGATGACAGCTGGAAACACCATATATTTT. It encodes CASSPMTAGNTIYF.

The gene calls are TRBV10-2 and TRBJ1-5; a weak D match, TRBD1 (5 bases). The CDR3 has 13 amino acids. Germline V gene lookup returns CDR1 WSHSY and CDR2 SAAADI. The ends were cut back, 8 bases at V and 5 bases at J, with 13 bases in the middle. In DNA, the CDR3 is TGCGCCAGCTCCTTCATAGGGGATCAGCCCCAGCATTTT. This encodes CASSFIGDQPQHF.

The CDR3 loop reads CASSSGQQSSYNSPLHF. The CDR3 region has the DNA TGCGCCAGCAGCTCGGGACAACAGAGCTCCTATAATTCACCCCTCCACTTT. This chain connects TRBV5-1 to TRBJ1-6; a possible D gene is TRBD1 (6 bases). The CDR3 runs 17 residues. The V and J ends lost 3 bases and 0 bases respectively, with 13 bases between them. CDR1 is SGHRS, CDR2 YFSETQ, per germline.

V is TRBV7-8 and J is TRBJ2-1; 7 bases match TRBD1. This CDR3 comprises 15 residues. In germline, CDR1 is SGHVS, CDR2 FQNEAQ. V shed 3 bases, J shed 5 bases, and the junction held 7 bases outside the gene matches. The CDR3 DNA follows: TGTGCCAGCAGCTTGCTCGGACAGGCTGACAATGAGCAGTTCTTC. As protein: CASSLLGQADNEQFF.

The rearrangement uses TRBV3-1 (or the pseudogene TRBV3-2) and TRBJ1-5; a weak D match, TRBD1 (6 bases). This CDR3 has 15 amino acids. Trimming removed 0 bases from V and 7 bases from J, with 13 bases in between. Looked up from germline, CDR1 is LGHDT and CDR2 is YNNKEL (reference sequence). In nucleotides, the CDR3 is TGTGCCAGCAGCCAAGATGACAGGCAGAGACAGCCCCAGCATTTT. It encodes CASSQDDRQRQPQHF.

This chain links TRBV7-9 with TRBJ2-1; TRBD2 might be the D (7 bases). Trimming removed 5 bases from V and 9 bases from J, with 17 bases in between. This CDR3 contains 14 residues. Germline-derived CDR1 and CDR2 are SEHNR and FQNEAQ (reference sequence). CDR3 in amino acids: CASSTPTGGGEQFF. CDR3 bases: TGTGCCAGCAGCACTCCAACGGGGGGCGGTGAGCAGTTCTTC.

The rearrangement uses TRBV5-1 and TRBJ1-1, with D perhaps TRBD1 (5 bases). The CDR3 length is 13 residues. V shed 4 bases and J shed 3 bases, with 10 bases lying between them. In germline, CDR1 is SGHRS, CDR2 YFSETQ. The CDR3 sequence: CASSRGGDTEAFF. DNA of the CDR3: TGCGCCAGCAGCCGCGGGGGGGACACTGAAGCTTTCTTT.

This sequence joins TRBV5-6 and TRBJ2-1; a possible D gene is TRBD1 (5 bases). With 0 bases removed from V and 10 bases from J, the gap between germline ends came to 11 bases. Germline values: CDR1 SGHDT, CDR2 YYEEEE. The CDR3 is 13 amino acids. CDR3 loop: CASSLAGPGEQFF. Written as DNA, the CDR3 is TGTGCCAGCAGCTTGGCAGGCCCAGGGGAGCAGTTCTTC.

The J gene is TRBJ2-1, the V gene TRBV28, with 9 bases aligning to TRBD2. CDR1 and CDR2 from the germline V gene are MDHEN and SYDVKM. The CDR3 consists of 13 residues. After removal of 8 bases from V and 5 bases from J, the junction contained 4 bases not matched to a gene. In DNA form, the CDR3 reads TGTGCCAGCGAGCGGGGGGATCACAATGAGCAGTTCTTC. Its translation: CASERGDHNEQFF.

The rearrangement uses TRBV6-1 and TRBJ1-2; no firm D call. The CDR3 totals 16 residues. Trimming cost V 4 bases and J 2 bases, with 17 bases left between them. Germline V lookup: CDR1 MNHNS, CDR2 SASEGT. The CDR3 here is CASSAILSGNNYGYTF. CDR3 sequence (DNA): TGTGCCAGCAGTGCCATCTTGTCGGGAAACAACTATGGCTACACCTTC.

The chain has TRBV6-2 or TRBV6-3 and TRBJ2-1; 7 bases align to TRBD1. There are 17 residues in the CDR3. V trimming: 2 bases; J trimming: 6 bases; junction bases outside the gene matches: 13. The V gene's germline CDR1 is MNHEY and CDR2 SVGEGT. The CDR3 loop reads CASSYPTGVGMRNEQFF. The CDR3 DNA is TGTGCCAGCAGTTACCCCACAGGGGTCGGGATGCGCAATGAGCAGTTCTTC.

V and J are TRBV4-1 and TRBJ2-2, with D perhaps TRBD1 (6 bases). The CDR3 has 13 amino acids. V gave up 4 bases and J gave up 5 bases, with 8 bases separating them. The germline CDR1 and CDR2 sequences are MGHRA and YSYEKL. The CDR3 reads CASSLQGTGELFF. The CDR3 coding sequence is TGCGCCAGCAGCCTCCAGGGGACCGGGGAGCTGTTTTTT.